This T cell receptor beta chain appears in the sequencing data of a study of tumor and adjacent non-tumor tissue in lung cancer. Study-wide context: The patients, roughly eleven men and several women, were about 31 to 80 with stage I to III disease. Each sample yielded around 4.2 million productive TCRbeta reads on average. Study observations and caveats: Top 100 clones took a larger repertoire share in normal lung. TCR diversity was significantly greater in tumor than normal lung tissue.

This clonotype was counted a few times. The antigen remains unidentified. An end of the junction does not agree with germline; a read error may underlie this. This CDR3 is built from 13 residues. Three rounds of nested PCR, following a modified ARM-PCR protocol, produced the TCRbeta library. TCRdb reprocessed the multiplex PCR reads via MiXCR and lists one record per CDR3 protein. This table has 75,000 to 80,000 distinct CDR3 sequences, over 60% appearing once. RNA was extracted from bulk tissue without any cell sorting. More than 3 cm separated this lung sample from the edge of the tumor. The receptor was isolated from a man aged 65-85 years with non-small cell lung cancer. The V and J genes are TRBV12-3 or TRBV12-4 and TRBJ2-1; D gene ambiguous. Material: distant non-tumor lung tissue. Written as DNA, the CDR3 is TGTGCAAGCAGTTTAAGTCCTGGGATTGAGGAGTTCTTC. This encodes CASSLSPGIEEFF.